Included here is one T cell receptor beta chain sequence, with context. Trimming cost V 0 bases and J 9 bases, with 11 bases left between them. CDR1 and CDR2 from the germline V gene are SGHAT and FQNNGV. This CDR3 contains 13 residues. The sample is drawn from a study of cytomegalovirus exposure and HLA in healthy donors. With 60 Vbeta and 13 Jbeta primers, the PCR was carried out. Sequencing was performed with immunoSEQ multiplex PCR; in TCRdb, only in-frame clones are kept and a portion is missing. The table lists some 220,000 clones, around 80% of them singletons, with around 2.9% in the top ten. The source of this sequence is a woman in her sixties in good health and CMV-seropositive. The sequencing input was PBMCs. The genes are TRBV11-2 and TRBJ1-2, with D tentatively TRBD1 (5 bases). This CDR3 is CASSLEGRGSYTF. The CDR3 region has the DNA TGTGCCAGCAGCTTAGAGGGACGCGGGAGCTACACCTTC. The variable domain in full, with the rest retrieved from reference TRBV11-2 and TRBJ1-2, is EAGVAQSPRYKIIEKRQSVAFWCNPISGHATLYWYQQILGQGPKLLIQFQNNGVVDDSQLPKDRFSAERLKGVDSTLKIQPAKLEDSAVYLCASSLEGRGSYTFGSGTRLTVV.